Described below is a single T cell receptor beta chain sequence and its context. Its antigen is as yet unknown. The sample originates from a study of cytomegalovirus exposure and HLA in healthy donors. From germline, CDR1 is LGHNA and CDR2 YNFKEQ. Deletions cut 11 bases from V and 1 base from J, with 5 bases between. The CDR3 runs 10 residues. PCR amplification relied on 60 Vbeta primers (plus 13 Jbeta primers). The assay was immunoSEQ multiplex PCR, and TCRdb's table has in-frame clones only and misses some. The sample lists 90,000 to 100,000 clones, less than 85% occurring once. Regarding the study as a whole: CMV serostatus was the sole immune exposure information available.

V is TRBV4-2 and J is TRBJ1-1; D gene uncertain. Source material: PBMCs. The receptor was isolated from a woman in her sixties or seventies in good health and CMV-seropositive. CDR3 protein: CASGNTEAFF. In DNA form, the CDR3 reads TGTGCCTCCGGGAACACTGAAGCTTTCTTT.